These 14 T cell receptor beta chains share one sample of origin, sequenced in a study of resident and recirculating memory T cells in vitiligo. Assay: immunoSEQ multiplex PCR; the TCRdb copy retains only in-frame clones and omits some. The sample lists 72,000 or so clones; under 95% were seen once. Material: blood. These receptor sequences come from a male donor with vitiligo.

The chain carries TRBV7-2 and TRBJ2-1; perhaps TRBD1 as D (5 bases). CDR1 and CDR2 from the germline V gene are SGHTA and FQGNSA. CDR3 length: 16 residues. Trimming stripped 4 bases from V and 10 bases from J, with 23 bases between. The CDR3 coding sequence is TGTGCCAGCAGCTCCCGGGCAGGGCCGCCCGCTAGGGAGCAGTTCTTC. It translates to CASSSRAGPPAREQFF.

Here the CDR3 DNA reads TGTGCCAGCAGCTTAGTGCCAGCCTACGAGCAGTACTTC. Protein: CASSLVPAYEQYF. V usage is TRBV11-3 and J usage is TRBJ2-7; D call uncertain. The germline V and J ends were trimmed by 1 base and 2 bases, with 6 bases remaining between them. Germline CDR1 and CDR2: SGHNT and YENEEA. The CDR3 covers 13 residues.

This clone is a singleton in its sample. The chain joins TRBV7-9 to TRBJ1-2, with D maybe TRBD1 (6 bases). The CDR3 loop spans 13 amino acids. Germline CDR1 SEHNR, CDR2 FQNEAQ (reference sequence). Trimming took 5 bases from V and 2 from J, leaving 9 bases between them. CDR3 loop: CASSRQGNYGYTF. CDR3 nucleotide sequence: TGTGCCAGCAGCCGGCAGGGGAACTATGGCTACACCTTC.

The V and J genes are TRBV21-1 and TRBJ2-1; the table's D gene call, TRBD1, was not cross checked with the DNA. TRBV21-1 is reported as a pseudogene. The CDR3 contains 17 residues. The chain's CDR3 is CASSPERGRAAYNEQFF. The CDR3 coding sequence is TGTGCCAGCAGCCCAGAAAGGGGCAGGGCGGCCTACAATGAGCAGTTCTTC.

The chain links TRBV10-3 to TRBJ1-2; D may be TRBD1 (5 bases). Trimming cost V 3 bases and J 2 bases, with 13 bases left between them. Germline V gene sequence: CDR1 ENHRY, CDR2 SYGVKD. CDR3 length: 15 amino acids. CDR3 in DNA: TGTGCCATCAGTGAAGGGACTGCTACAAACTATGGCTACACCTTC. This codes for CAISEGTATNYGYTF.

The gene calls are TRBV5-8 and TRBJ1-5; 7 positions match TRBD1. CDR1 and CDR2 from the germline V gene are SGHTS and YDEGEE. The V gene end was trimmed by 4 bases and the J gene end by 5 bases; junction bases not matched to a gene: 9. This CDR3 is built from 15 residues. CDR3 coding DNA: TGTGCCAGCAGCCCAGGGACAGCCAAGGATCAGCCCCAGCATTTT. Its translation: CASSPGTAKDQPQHF.

This rearrangement joins TRBV5-4 to TRBJ2-5; 8 positions match TRBD1. The J segment lost 2 bases and the V segment lost 4 bases, leaving 7 bases of the junction unmatched. CDR1 and CDR2 (germline): SGHNT, YYREEE (reference sequence). CDR3 length: 15 amino acids. CDR3 nucleotides: TGTGCCAGCAGCGCCTCCGGGACAGGTCAAGAGACCCAGTACTTC. This encodes CASSASGTGQETQYF.

This sequence joins TRBV5-1 and TRBJ2-5; a weak D match, TRBD2 (6 bases). Per the germline V gene, CDR1 is SGHRS and CDR2 is YFSETQ. This CDR3 contains 15 residues. V was pared by 3 bases and J by 5 bases, with 17 bases between. The CDR3 DNA reads as TGCGCCAGCAGCTCCCTCCCCGGGAGCTGGGAGACCCAGTACTTC. Protein: CASSSLPGSWETQYF. Together with reference TRBV5-1 and TRBJ2-5, the CDR3 gives the full variable domain: KAGVTQTPRYLIKTRGQQVTLSCSPISGHRSVSWYQQTPGQGLQFLFEYFSETQRNKGNFPGRFSGRQFSNSRSEMNVSTLELGDSALYLCASSSLPGSWETQYFGPGTRLLVL.

The rearrangement uses TRBV5-1 and TRBJ2-3, with 14 bases that match TRBD2. Losses at the gene ends were 3 bases for V and 2 bases for J; bases not matched to a gene: 14. Germline CDR1 SGHRS, CDR2 YFSETQ. The CDR3 contains 20 residues. CDR3: CASSYYGLAGGPGPTDTQYF. The DNA of the CDR3 is TGCGCCAGCAGCTACTACGGACTAGCGGGAGGTCCAGGTCCCACAGATACGCAGTATTTT.

J is TRBJ2-2 and V is TRBV6-1; D perhaps matches TRBD2 (6 bases). The germline gives CDR1 MNHNS, CDR2 SASEGT. Trimming took 4 bases from V and 6 from J, leaving 15 bases between them. The CDR3 runs 15 residues. CDR3 amino acids: CASSAGTSWAGELFF. Here the CDR3 DNA reads TGTGCCAGCAGTGCGGGAACTAGCTGGGCCGGGGAGCTGTTTTTT.

The chain joins TRBV11-2 to TRBJ2-7; D gene unclear. The CDR3 loop spans 13 amino acids. Germline V gene data show CDR1 as SGHAT and CDR2 as FQNNGV. The V and J ends lost 0 bases and 6 bases respectively, with 9 bases between them. The CDR3: CASSLEPPGEQYF. CDR3 coding DNA: TGTGCCAGCAGCTTAGAACCCCCGGGCGAGCAGTACTTC.

This rearrangement joins TRBV18 to TRBJ1-5; D is unclear. The germline V gene has CDR1 KGHSH and CDR2 LQKENI. Trimming left V 4 bases short and J 2 bases short, with 6 bases between. The CDR3 sequence is 13 residues long. CDR3 residues: CASSLPGNQPQHF. Written as DNA, the CDR3 is TGTGCCAGCTCACTCCCCGGCAATCAGCCCCAGCATTTT.

V gene TRBV5-5 combines with J gene TRBJ2-5; 7 nucleotides agree with TRBD1. Germline V lookup: CDR1 SGHKS, CDR2 YYEKEE (reference sequence). V was pared by 0 bases and J by 4 bases, with 12 bases of the junction left unmatched. The CDR3 is 17 amino acids. Here the CDR3 reads CASSLAYVQGMRETQYF. In DNA form, the CDR3 reads TGTGCCAGCAGCTTGGCGTATGTACAGGGGATGCGAGAGACCCAGTACTTC.

The chain recombines TRBV19 with TRBJ1-1; D not resolved. The germline V gene has CDR1 LNHDA and CDR2 SQIVND (reference sequence). This CDR3 is 13 amino acids long. V dropped 3 bases and J dropped 1 base, with 6 bases sitting between them. The CDR3 reads CASSMGPNTEAFF. CDR3 nucleotides: TGTGCCAGTAGTATGGGCCCGAACACTGAAGCTTTCTTT.